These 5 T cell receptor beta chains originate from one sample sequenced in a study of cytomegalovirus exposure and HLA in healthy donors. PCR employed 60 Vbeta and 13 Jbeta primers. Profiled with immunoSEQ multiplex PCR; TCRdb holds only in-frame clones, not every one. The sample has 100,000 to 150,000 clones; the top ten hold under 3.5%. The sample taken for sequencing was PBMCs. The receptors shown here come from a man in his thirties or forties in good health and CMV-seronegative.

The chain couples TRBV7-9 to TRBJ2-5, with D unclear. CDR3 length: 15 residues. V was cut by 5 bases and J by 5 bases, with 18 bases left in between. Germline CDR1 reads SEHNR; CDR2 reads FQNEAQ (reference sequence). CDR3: CASSPPLMSVETQYF. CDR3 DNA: TGTGCCAGCAGCCCTCCTCTCATGAGCGTGGAGACCCAGTACTTC.

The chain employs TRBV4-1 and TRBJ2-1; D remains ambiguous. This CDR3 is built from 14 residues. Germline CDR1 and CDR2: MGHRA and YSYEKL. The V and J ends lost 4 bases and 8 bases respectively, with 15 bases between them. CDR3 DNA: TGCGCCAGCAGCCCTCTTACTAAGGCTGATGAGCAGTTCTTC. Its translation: CASSPLTKADEQFF.

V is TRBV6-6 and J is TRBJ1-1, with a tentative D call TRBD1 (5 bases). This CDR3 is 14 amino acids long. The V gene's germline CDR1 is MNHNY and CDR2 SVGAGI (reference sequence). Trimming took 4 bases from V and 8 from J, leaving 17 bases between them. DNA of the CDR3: TGTGCCAGCAGTTGGGAGGTCGGGGCTCCCGAAGCTTTCTTT. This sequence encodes CASSWEVGAPEAFF.

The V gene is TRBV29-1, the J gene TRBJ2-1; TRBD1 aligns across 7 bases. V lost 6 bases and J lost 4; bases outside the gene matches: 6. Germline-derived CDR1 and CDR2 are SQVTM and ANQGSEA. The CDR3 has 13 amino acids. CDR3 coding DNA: TGCAGCGTCGCCGGGACAGAGTACAATGAGCAGTTCTTC. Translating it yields CSVAGTEYNEQFF.

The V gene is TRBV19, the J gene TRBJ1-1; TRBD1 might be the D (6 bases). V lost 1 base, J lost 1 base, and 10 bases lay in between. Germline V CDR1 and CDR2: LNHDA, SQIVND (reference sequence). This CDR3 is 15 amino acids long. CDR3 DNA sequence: TGTGCCAGTAGTATAGGGACAGAAAGGAACACTGAAGCTTTCTTT. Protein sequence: CASSIGTERNTEAFF.